Each of the 10 T cell receptor beta chains below was sequenced from the same sample in a study of blood T cell repertoires in COVID-19. The method was immunoSEQ multiplex PCR; TCRdb's version includes in-frame clones alone and lacks a portion of them. The sample lists about 78,000 clones, around 91% occurring once. Sequenced material: peripheral blood. The receptors derive from a woman of 80 years or more with active or convalescent COVID-19.

This clone was found once. This chain joins TRBV10-3 and TRBJ2-1; a possible D gene is TRBD2 (6 bases). The length of the CDR3 is 15 residues. Trimming shortened V by 0 bases and J by 9 bases, and 15 bases separated the two germline ends. In germline, CDR1 is ENHRY, CDR2 SYGVKD. CDR3 protein: CAISESSGTMGEQFF. As DNA, the CDR3 is TGTGCCATCAGTGAGTCTAGCGGTACCATGGGTGAGCAGTTCTTC.

V and J are TRBV28 and TRBJ2-1; 9 bases align to TRBD2. This CDR3 spans 14 amino acids. Looked up from germline, CDR1 is MDHEN and CDR2 is SYDVKM. V lost 7 bases, J lost 9 bases, and 10 bases stayed unmatched. The DNA of the CDR3 is TGTGCCAGCATTAGCGGGAGTTTGTTGGGTGAGCAGTTCTTC. Its protein is CASISGSLLGEQFF.

The chain combines TRBV6-6 with TRBJ1-2; 9 bases fit TRBD1. The CDR3 is made up of 12 amino acids. Germline CDR1 and CDR2: MNHNY and SVGAGI (reference sequence). V trimming: 6 bases; J trimming: 6 bases; junction bases outside the gene matches: 2. CDR3 loop: CASRRQGDGYTF. CDR3 in DNA: TGTGCCAGCAGAAGACAGGGGGATGGCTACACCTTC.

This chain links TRBV5-1 with TRBJ2-1, with D possibly being TRBD2 (6 bases). V lost 3 bases and J lost 8, with 12 bases in between. The V gene's germline CDR1 is SGHRS and CDR2 YFSETQ. The CDR3 runs 13 residues. The CDR3 nucleotides are TGCGCCAGCAGCTCCGGGACTGACGATGAGCAGTTCTTC. Amino acids: CASSSGTDDEQFF. The whole variable domain, filled in from reference TRBV5-1 and TRBJ2-1, reads KAGVTQTPRYLIKTRGQQVTLSCSPISGHRSVSWYQQTPGQGLQFLFEYFSETQRNKGNFPGRFSGRQFSNSRSEMNVSTLELGDSALYLCASSSGTDDEQFFGPGTRLTVL.

The rearrangement uses TRBV28 and TRBJ2-2, with TRBD1 matching over 8 bases. The germline V gene has CDR1 MDHEN and CDR2 SYDVKM. CDR3 length equals 16 residues. The V and J ends lost 6 bases and 4 bases, in that order; junction bases with no gene match: 10. In DNA form, the CDR3 reads TGTGCCAGCAGGTTTGACAGGGGAAAGGGCACCGGGGAGCTGTTTTTT. Amino acids: CASRFDRGKGTGELFF. Together with reference TRBV28 and TRBJ2-2, the CDR3 gives the full variable domain: DVKVTQSSRYLVKRTGEKVFLECVQDMDHENMFWYRQDPGLGLRLIYFSYDVKMKEKGDIPEGYSVSREKKERFSLILESASTNQTSMYLCASRFDRGKGTGELFFGEGSRLTVL.

The V gene is TRBV5-1, the J gene TRBJ1-1; tentative D call: TRBD1 (5 bases). V was cut by 4 bases and J by 0 bases, with 13 bases left in between. This CDR3 comprises 15 residues. Germline assignment: CDR1 SGHRS and CDR2 YFSETQ. The chain's CDR3 is CASSTGRTMNTEAFF. The CDR3 coding sequence is TGCGCCAGCAGCACAGGACGGACGATGAACACTGAAGCTTTCTTT.

CDR3 bases: TGTGCCAGCAGTTTCTACCCAGGGGGGCTAGAGGAGCAGTACTTC. This sequence encodes CASSFYPGGLEEQYF. This sequence joins TRBV27 and TRBJ2-7; weak D call: TRBD1 (7 bases). V lost 3 bases and J 7 bases, leaving 19 bases between the germline ends. The CDR3 is 15 residues long. CDR1 MNHEY and CDR2 SMNVEV come from the germline V gene (reference sequence).

A note on this clone: One end of the junction fails to match germline, which may point to a read error. Other DNA sequences from this sample encode an identical CDR3 as well. This chain uses TRBV27 with TRBJ1-6, with TRBD1 as a possible D gene (5 bases). This CDR3 contains 16 residues. Germline values: CDR1 MNHEY, CDR2 SMNVEV (reference sequence). The CDR3 region has the DNA TGTGCCAGTAGTTTATCGCGGGGGTCGAGTGTTTCACCCCTCCACTTT. It specifies CASSLSRGSSVSPLHF.

This chain connects TRBV6-5 to TRBJ1-2; D not certain. The CDR3 spans 13 residues. The germline V gene encodes CDR1 MNHEY and CDR2 SVGAGI. V dropped 7 bases and J dropped 2 bases, with 11 bases sitting between them. The CDR3 region has the DNA TGTGCCAGCACCGTCGGGAACAACTATGGCTACACCTTC. Amino acid sequence: CASTVGNNYGYTF.

This clone was detected only once. The chain joins TRBV3-1 (or the pseudogene TRBV3-2) to TRBJ2-7; 7 bases align to TRBD2. J lost 3 bases, V lost 1 base, and 6 bases had no gene match. Germline CDR1 LGHDT, CDR2 YNNKEL (reference sequence). This CDR3 comprises 15 residues. In DNA, the CDR3 is TGTGCCAGCAGCCAAGTAGTAGCGGGCAACTACGAGCAGTACTTC. Amino acid sequence: CASSQVVAGNYEQYF.